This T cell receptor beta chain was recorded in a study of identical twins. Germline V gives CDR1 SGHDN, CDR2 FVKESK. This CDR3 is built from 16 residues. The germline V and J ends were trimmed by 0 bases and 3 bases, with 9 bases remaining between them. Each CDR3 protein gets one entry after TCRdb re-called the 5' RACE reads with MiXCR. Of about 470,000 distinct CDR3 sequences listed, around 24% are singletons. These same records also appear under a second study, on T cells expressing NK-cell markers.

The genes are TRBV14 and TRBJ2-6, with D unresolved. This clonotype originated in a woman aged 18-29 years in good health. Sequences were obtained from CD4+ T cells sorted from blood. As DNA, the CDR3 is TGTGCCAGCAGCCAAGATCGGTCTGGTGGGGCCAACGTCCTGACTTTC. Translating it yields CASSQDRSGGANVLTF.